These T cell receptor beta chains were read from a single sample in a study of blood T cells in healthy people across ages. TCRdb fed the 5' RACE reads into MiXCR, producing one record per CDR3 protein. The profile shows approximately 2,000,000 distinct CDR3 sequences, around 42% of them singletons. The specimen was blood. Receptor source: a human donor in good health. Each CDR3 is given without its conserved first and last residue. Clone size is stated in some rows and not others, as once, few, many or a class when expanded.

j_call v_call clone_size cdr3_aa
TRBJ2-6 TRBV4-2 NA ASSQSGGAGANVLT
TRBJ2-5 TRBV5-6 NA ASSFQDFEQY
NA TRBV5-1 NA ASSLDTGGKTQY
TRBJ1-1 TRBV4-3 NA ASSPHPTTGAEAF
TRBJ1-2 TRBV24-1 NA ATSDRERFYGYT
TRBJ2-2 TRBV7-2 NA ASSLTRSTGELF
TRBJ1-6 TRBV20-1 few SARDSGWSPLH
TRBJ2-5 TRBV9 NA ASSVGTGGPVQETQY
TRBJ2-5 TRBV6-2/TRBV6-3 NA ASSYRDSKETQY
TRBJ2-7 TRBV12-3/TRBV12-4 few ASRPGLAGGYEQY